These 19 T cell receptor beta chains share one sample of origin, sequenced in a study of blood T cell repertoires in COVID-19. Here immunoSEQ multiplex PCR was the method, and the copy in TCRdb shows in-frame clones only, minus some. Of around 250,000 clones in the sample, roughly 90% are singletons; the top ten hold under 3.5%. Sequencing input: peripheral blood. These receptors all stem from a woman aged 25-40 years with active or convalescent COVID-19.

This rearrangement joins TRBV5-4 to TRBJ2-1; TRBD2 aligns across 12 bases. The CDR3 contains 15 residues. Germline-derived CDR1 and CDR2 are SGHNT and YYREEE (reference sequence). J lost 6 bases, V lost 3 bases, and 4 bases had no gene match. The CDR3 loop reads CASSSGLAGVNEQFF. DNA of the CDR3: TGTGCCAGCAGCTCGGGACTAGCGGGTGTCAATGAGCAGTTCTTC.

This clone showed up just once. The sample contains more than one DNA sequence encoding this CDR3. CDR3 sequence (DNA): TGTGCCAGCAGCTTAGGGCCAGATTCACCCCTCCACTTT. Its translation is CASSLGPDSPLHF. The chain has TRBV7-2 and TRBJ1-6; the D is unclear. Per the germline V gene, CDR1 is SGHTA and CDR2 is FQGNSA. V was clipped by 1 base and J by 8 bases, with 6 bases between them. The CDR3 loop spans 13 amino acids.

V gene TRBV7-6 combines with J gene TRBJ1-1, with D possibly being TRBD1 (6 bases). The V end lost 5 bases, the J end lost 1 base, and 11 bases lay between the germline ends. Per the germline V gene, CDR1 is SGHVS and CDR2 is FNYEAQ. This CDR3 contains 14 residues. CDR3 coding DNA: TGTGCCAGCAGCGTACAGGGTAAGAACACTGAAGCTTTCTTT. It yields the protein CASSVQGKNTEAFF.

This chain links TRBV7-2 with TRBJ2-3; the D gene is possibly TRBD2 (5 bases). The CDR3 consists of 11 residues. V shed 8 bases and J shed 5 bases, with 8 bases lying between them. Germline V CDR1 and CDR2: SGHTA, FQGNSA. The CDR3 DNA is TGTGCCAGCGGCAGCGGAGATACGCAGTATTTT. As protein: CASGSGDTQYF.

This chain joins TRBV30 and TRBJ1-5, with 7 bases lining up with TRBD1. Germline loops: CDR1 GTSNPN, CDR2 SVGIG (reference sequence). Trimming took 2 bases from V and 4 from J; bases not matched to a gene: 8. The CDR3 contains 15 residues. CDR3 sequence: CAWSPPDRVNQPQHF. The CDR3 DNA sequence: TGTGCCTGGAGTCCCCCTGACAGGGTAAATCAGCCCCAGCATTTT.

The CDR3, as DNA: TGTGCCAGCAGTTTAAACAGCGGGGGACGAAAAGAGACCCAGTACTTC. Its translation: CASSLNSGGRKETQYF. The gene calls are TRBV28 and TRBJ2-5; 8 bases map to TRBD2. Germline V CDR1 and CDR2: MDHEN, SYDVKM. The ends lost 2 bases at V and 3 bases at J; junction bases unmatched: 8. CDR3 length equals 16 residues.

The genes are TRBV29-1 and TRBJ2-1; 8 positions match TRBD1. Looked up from germline, CDR1 is SQVTM and CDR2 is ANQGSEA. The CDR3 consists of 14 residues. The J segment lost 3 bases and the V segment lost 7 bases, leaving 8 bases of the junction unmatched. The CDR3 is CSARTGFLYNEQFF. CDR3 sequence (DNA): TGCAGCGCAAGGACAGGGTTCCTCTACAATGAGCAGTTCTTC.

The chain combines TRBV10-3 with TRBJ1-1; 8 bases map to TRBD1. Germline values: CDR1 ENHRY, CDR2 SYGVKD. This CDR3 has 12 residues. Trimming at V came to 7 bases and at J to 4 bases, leaving 2 bases not matched to a gene. For the CDR3, the DNA is TGTGCCATCATTACAGGGGGCACTGAAGCTTTCTTT. Translating it yields CAIITGGTEAFF.

The CDR3 is CSVPTGSHGYTF. Written as DNA, the CDR3 is TGCAGCGTGCCTACAGGGAGTCATGGCTACACCTTC. The V call is TRBV29-1, the J call TRBJ1-2; D may be TRBD1 (6 bases). The CDR3 runs to 12 residues. V was trimmed by 6 bases and J by 6 bases, leaving 14 bases between them. Germline V gene data show CDR1 as SQVTM and CDR2 as ANQGSEA.

This sequence joins TRBV19 and TRBJ1-1; no reliable D call. The length of the CDR3 is 15 residues. Germline values: CDR1 LNHDA, CDR2 SQIVND (reference sequence). Trimming pared 5 bases from V and 3 bases from J, leaving 16 bases between. Here the CDR3 DNA reads TGTGCCAGTAGTGCGAATTTCTGGGAGTACACTGAAGCTTTCTTT. It yields the protein CASSANFWEYTEAFF.

V is TRBV7-9 and J is TRBJ1-1; no clear D gene. CDR3 length equals 13 residues. From germline, CDR1 is SEHNR and CDR2 FQNEAQ (reference sequence). V lost 8 bases to trimming and J lost 1 base, with 11 bases between them. CDR3 residues: CASLPAGNTEAFF. The CDR3 DNA reads TGTGCCAGCCTCCCCGCGGGGAACACTGAAGCTTTCTTT.

This rearrangement joins TRBV2 to TRBJ2-1, with 10 bases fitting TRBD1. This CDR3 contains 13 residues. Looked up from germline, CDR1 is SNHLY and CDR2 is FYNNEI. V was clipped by 5 bases and J by 9 bases; unmatched bases: 4. CDR3 sequence reads: CASSSRQGAEQFF. In nucleotides, the CDR3 is TGTGCCAGCAGTTCCAGACAGGGGGCTGAGCAGTTCTTC.

This clone appeared once. The chain links TRBV27 to TRBJ2-1, with 15 bases that match TRBD2. V gave up 6 bases and J gave up 6 bases; unmatched junction bases: 6. The CDR3 consists of 16 residues. Germline V gives CDR1 MNHEY, CDR2 SMNVEV (reference sequence). Here the CDR3 reads CASRLLGLAGGNEQFF. CDR3 in DNA: TGTGCCAGCAGGCTCCTGGGACTAGCGGGGGGCAATGAGCAGTTCTTC.

The V gene is TRBV18, the J gene TRBJ2-3, with D perhaps TRBD2 (5 bases). There are 15 residues in the CDR3. Germline CDR1 reads KGHSH; CDR2 reads LQKENI. The ends were cut back, 5 bases at V and 1 base at J, with 13 bases in the middle. As DNA, the CDR3 is TGTGCCAGCTCAAGCGGCCGGGTAGGCACAGATACGCAGTATTTT. Translation: CASSSGRVGTDTQYF.

V gene TRBV5-8 combines with J gene TRBJ1-2; D is unclear. V lost 0 bases and J lost 4, with 13 bases in between. Germline CDR1 is SGHTS and CDR2 is YDEGEE. There are 15 residues in the CDR3. The CDR3 spells CASSLVAGLGYGYTF. The CDR3 DNA reads TGTGCCAGCAGCTTGGTTGCGGGTCTCGGCTATGGCTACACCTTC. Combining the CDR3 with reference TRBV5-8 and TRBJ1-2 gives the whole variable domain EAGVTQSPTHLIKTRGQQATLRCSPISGHTSVYWYQQALGLGLQFLLWYDEGEERNRGNFPPRFSGRQFPNYSSELNVNALELEDSALYLCASSLVAGLGYGYTFGSGTRLTVV.

CDR3 residues: CASSFNEGDYGYTF. The CDR3 region has the DNA TGTGCCAGCAGTTTCAATGAGGGGGACTATGGCTACACCTTC. The chain recombines TRBV27 with TRBJ1-2; maybe TRBD1 (6 bases). Germline V lookup: CDR1 MNHEY, CDR2 SMNVEV (reference sequence). The V and J ends lost 3 bases and 3 bases respectively, with 11 bases between them. The CDR3 is 14 residues long.

This clone was detected only once. The chain carries TRBV19 and TRBJ2-3, with TRBD1 identical over 8 bases. Germline CDR1 LNHDA, CDR2 SQIVND (reference sequence). J was trimmed by 3 bases and V by 6 bases; bases with no gene match: 5. The CDR3 spans 14 residues. The CDR3 sequence is CASSPTGGTDTQYF. Here the CDR3 DNA reads TGTGCCAGTAGCCCTACAGGGGGAACAGATACGCAGTATTTT.

The chain is built from TRBV10-1 and TRBJ2-1; 9 bases fit TRBD2. CDR1 and CDR2 (germline): WNHNN, SYGVQD (reference sequence). V lost 0 bases to trimming and J lost 4 bases; unmatched junction nucleotides: 7. This CDR3 has 17 residues. CDR3 protein: CASSESRALAGYNEQFF. For the CDR3, the DNA is TGCGCCAGCAGTGAGTCGAGAGCACTAGCGGGTTACAATGAGCAGTTCTTC.

The chain links TRBV7-2 to TRBJ2-2; TRBD2 aligns across 8 bases. CDR1 and CDR2 (germline): SGHTA, FQGNSA. V was clipped by 2 bases and J by 1 base; unmatched bases: 6. The CDR3 length is 17 residues. CDR3 residues: CASSLRAGVLNTGELFF. The DNA for the CDR3 is TGTGCCAGCAGCTTAAGAGCGGGGGTGCTGAACACCGGGGAGCTGTTTTTT.